Presented here are 4 T cell receptor beta chains from one specimen sequenced in a study of shared clonotypes between healthy human individuals. Naive CD8 cells, CD45RO-negative and positively selected for CCR7, excluded terminally differentiated effector memory CD45RA+ cells. Sequencing used immunoSEQ multiplex PCR; TCRdb keeps in-frame clones, though not all of them. The table includes some 580,000 clones, 95% to 98% detected once. Specimen: naive CD8+ T cells sorted from blood. The receptors shown here come from a man aged 25-40 years in good health.

The chain recombines TRBV5-8 with TRBJ2-1; TRBD1 matches 7 bases. This CDR3 is built from 14 residues. J was trimmed by 2 bases and V by 2 bases; bases with no gene match: 1. Per the germline V gene, CDR1 is SGHTS and CDR2 is YDEGEE. This CDR3 is CASSFQGAYNEQFF. As DNA, the CDR3 is TGTGCCAGCAGCTTTCAGGGGGCCTACAATGAGCAGTTCTTC.

This chain uses TRBV28 with TRBJ1-6, with D unresolved. There are 14 residues in the CDR3. Germline CDR1 is MDHEN and CDR2 is SYDVKM. Trimming left V 5 bases short and J 9 bases short, with 14 bases between. The CDR3 sequence: CASSRPSGSSPLHF. In DNA form, the CDR3 reads TGTGCCAGCAGTCGGCCGTCGGGGAGTTCACCCCTCCACTTT.

Only one count was recorded for this clone. The rearrangement links TRBV4-3 to TRBJ2-7, with no clear D. The germline V gene encodes CDR1 LGHNA and CDR2 YSLEER. Trimming took off 0 bases at V and 3 bases at J, with 12 bases between the two ends. The CDR3 is 15 amino acids. CDR3 nucleotides: TGCGCCAGCAGCCAAGATACGGACGACGTCTACGAGCAGTACTTC. It encodes CASSQDTDDVYEQYF.

V is TRBV7-9 and J is TRBJ2-7; a possible D gene is TRBD2 (6 bases). There are 14 residues in the CDR3. Per the germline V gene, CDR1 is SEHNR and CDR2 is FQNEAQ (reference sequence). V dropped 8 bases and J dropped 4 bases, with 18 bases sitting between them. The DNA for the CDR3 is TGTGCCAGCTCTCATCCCAGGGAGGAATACGAGCAGTACTTC. This encodes CASSHPREEYEQYF.